What follows describes a single T cell receptor beta chain. Its antigen is as yet unknown. The naive CD8 subset, CD45RO-negative cells positively selected for CCR7, excluded terminally differentiated effector memory CD45RA+ cells. This entry is derived from a study of shared clonotypes between healthy human individuals. Background on the study: With ages of 18 to 49, the donors were a couple of women and a few men. General observations from the study: Estimated richness values were generally larger in naive subsets than in memory subsets.

Sequencing used immunoSEQ multiplex PCR; TCRdb keeps in-frame clones, though not all of them. There are about 590,000 clones in the sample; 95% occur only once, and 0.11% lies in the top ten. This TCR was sampled from a woman aged 25 to 39 in good health. The material sequenced was naive CD8+ T cells sorted from blood.

The CDR3 DNA reads TGTGCCAGCAGCTTGGATCCGGGACAGGGTTATGGCTACACCTTC. It specifies CASSLDPGQGYGYTF. V is TRBV5-6 and J is TRBJ1-2; TRBD1 aligns across 9 bases. CDR3 length equals 15 residues. The trim removed 0 bases at V and 5 bases at J, leaving 5 bases unmatched. Germline CDR1 and CDR2: SGHDT and YYEEEE.